This note documents a single T cell receptor (beta chain) sequence. Sequencing was performed with immunoSEQ multiplex PCR; in TCRdb, only in-frame clones are kept and a portion is missing. This table holds about 240,000 clones, approximately 84% found once. This entry is derived from a study of blood T cell repertoires in COVID-19. This CDR3 region has 14 residues. With V trimmed by 3 bases and J by 4 bases, 5 bases remained unmatched. Germline V CDR1 and CDR2: LGHDT, YNNKEL (reference sequence). Input material: PBMCs or T cells enriched from blood (not recorded which). V and J are TRBV3-1 (or the pseudogene TRBV3-2) and TRBJ1-2; the match to TRBD1 covers 7 bases. The source is a middle-aged woman with acute COVID-19. The DNA for the CDR3 is TGTGCCAGCAGCCATTCCCGGGACAGCTATGGCTACACCTTC. The encoded protein is CASSHSRDSYGYTF.